The 22 T cell receptor beta chains in this list originate from one sample, sequenced in a study of cytomegalovirus exposure and HLA in healthy donors. PCR amplification relied on 60 Vbeta primers (plus 13 Jbeta primers). TCRdb's copy holds only in-frame clones and misses some; the assay was immunoSEQ multiplex PCR. This table holds 75,000 to 100,000 clones, more than 70% found once. The source material was PBMCs. These TCRs come from a woman between 55 and 75 years old in good health and CMV-seropositive.

The V gene is TRBV6-4, the J gene TRBJ1-2, with TRBD1 matching over 7 bases. J gave up 8 bases and V 3 bases, and 9 bases lay outside the gene matches. Germline lookup yields CDR1 MRHNA and CDR2 SNTAGT. This CDR3 contains 14 residues. Written as DNA, the CDR3 is TGTGCCAGCAGTGAGCGGTGGACAGGACGCGGCTACACCTTC. This codes for CASSERWTGRGYTF.

This clone was counted between two and nine times. This chain connects TRBV7-6 to TRBJ1-3; TRBD1 matches at 7 bases. CDR3 size: 15 residues. With V trimmed by 4 bases and J by 0 bases, 3 bases remained unmatched. Germline assignment: CDR1 SGHVS and CDR2 FNYEAQ. CDR3 region: CASSSRDSSGNTIYF. CDR3 coding DNA: TGTGCCAGCAGCTCCCGGGACAGCTCTGGAAACACCATATATTTT.

The V call is TRBV29-1, the J call TRBJ1-1; D perhaps matches TRBD1 (5 bases). Trimming took off 4 bases at V and 4 bases at J, with 13 bases between the two ends. This CDR3 spans 13 amino acids. CDR1 is SQVTM, CDR2 ANQGSEA, per germline. The CDR3 sequence is CSVGGGRSTEAFF. In nucleotides, the CDR3 is TGCAGCGTTGGGGGCGGGAGGAGCACTGAAGCTTTCTTT.

The chain is built from TRBV29-1 and TRBJ1-6, with 10 bases matching TRBD1. Germline assignment: CDR1 SQVTM and CDR2 ANQGSEA. The CDR3 consists of 13 residues. The V gene end was trimmed by 7 bases and the J gene end by 9 bases; junction bases not matched to a gene: 6. In DNA, the CDR3 is TGCAGCGCCTGGACAGGGGGTGGTTCACCCCTCCACTTT. Protein: CSAWTGGGSPLHF.

The chain recombines TRBV29-1 with TRBJ2-7, with D possibly matching TRBD2 (5 bases). The germline V gene encodes CDR1 SQVTM and CDR2 ANQGSEA. Trimming took off 7 bases at V and 7 bases at J, with 20 bases between the two ends. The CDR3 consists of 13 residues. CDR3 sequence (DNA): TGCAGCGCTAGCTATTATCCCGCGAGTGAGCAGTACTTC. This encodes CSASYYPASEQYF.

CDR3 loop: CASSLTGQGSGNTIYF. The CDR3 region has the DNA TGTGCCAGCAGCTTAACGGGACAGGGCTCCGGAAACACCATATATTTT. The J gene is TRBJ1-3, the V gene TRBV13; TRBD1 matches 9 bases. Losses at the gene ends were 2 bases for V and 4 bases for J; bases not matched to a gene: 6. Germline lookup yields CDR1 PRHDT and CDR2 FYEKMQ (reference sequence). CDR3 length equals 16 residues.

This clone was seen a handful of times. The chain employs TRBV4-2 and TRBJ1-1, with D possibly TRBD1 on 5 matching bases. The ends were cut back, 4 bases at V and 5 bases at J, with 11 bases in the middle. Germline assignment: CDR1 LGHNA and CDR2 YNFKEQ. The CDR3 has 13 amino acids. CDR3 in amino acids: CASSLGRGTEAFF. CDR3 DNA: TGTGCCAGCAGCCTTGGACGGGGGACTGAAGCTTTCTTT.

The rearrangement uses TRBV30 and TRBJ2-7; a possible D gene is TRBD2 (5 bases). Deletions cut 0 bases from V and 5 bases from J, with 14 bases between. CDR1 and CDR2 from the germline V gene are GTSNPN and SVGIG (reference sequence). This CDR3 region has 14 residues. CDR3 in amino acids: CAWSVLRVGDEQYF. Written as DNA, the CDR3 is TGTGCCTGGAGTGTATTGCGGGTCGGCGACGAGCAGTACTTC.

This chain joins TRBV19 and TRBJ1-1; the D gene is possibly TRBD1 (5 bases). CDR1 is LNHDA and CDR2 is SQIVND in the germline V gene (reference sequence). The CDR3 has 13 residues. The V gene lost 6 bases and the J gene lost 4 bases, with 12 bases spanning the gap. CDR3 bases: TGTGCCAGTAGGGGGGAGGGGCTCACTGAAGCTTTCTTT. This sequence encodes CASRGEGLTEAFF.

This chain joins TRBV29-1 and TRBJ1-4; a possible D gene is TRBD1 (6 bases). The CDR3 is 15 amino acids. Germline CDR1 SQVTM, CDR2 ANQGSEA. Trimming took 6 bases from V and 0 from J, leaving 14 bases between them. The CDR3 region has the DNA TGCAGCGTAGAGGGGGACCCCGCAACTAATGAAAAACTGTTTTTT. Residues: CSVEGDPATNEKLFF.

This clone was detected only a few times. V gene TRBV5-1 combines with J gene TRBJ1-4, with 8 nucleotides matching TRBD1. V gave up 4 bases and J gave up 6 bases; unmatched junction bases: 8. Germline CDR1 is SGHRS and CDR2 is YFSETQ. The CDR3 is 15 amino acids. The CDR3 sequence is CASSIPGQADEKLFF. CDR3 DNA: TGCGCCAGCAGCATCCCGGGACAGGCGGATGAAAAACTGTTTTTT.

This clone was counted once. The chain is built from TRBV5-1 and TRBJ2-7; 9 bases line up with TRBD1. The CDR3 is made up of 14 amino acids. Germline-derived CDR1 and CDR2 are SGHRS and YFSETQ. Trimming removed 4 bases from V and 3 bases from J; junction bases left unmatched: 5. The CDR3 DNA sequence: TGCGCCAGCAGCACAGGGGGCTCGAGCTACGAGCAGTACTTC. It translates to CASSTGGSSYEQYF.

This clone has a single count. The gene calls are TRBV7-2 and TRBJ2-5; TRBD1 might be the D (5 bases). The DNA end favors TRBJ2-7, so the J call may be wrong. This CDR3 is 15 amino acids long. CDR1 is SGHTA, CDR2 FQGNSA, per germline. The CDR3 DNA sequence: TGTGCCAGCAGCCTTCAAATGGGGCAGCCCTACGAGCAGTACTTC. It is translated as CASSLQMGQPYEQYF.

V usage is TRBV6-1 and J usage is TRBJ2-1, with 9 bases that match TRBD2. The ends lost 0 bases at V and 7 bases at J; junction bases unmatched: 7. Germline values: CDR1 MNHNS, CDR2 SASEGT. The CDR3 is 16 residues long. The CDR3 nucleotides read TGTGCCAGCAGTGAAGCGGTGTTAGCGGGAGTTAATGAGCAGTTCTTC. Protein: CASSEAVLAGVNEQFF.

V and J are TRBV4-1 and TRBJ2-5; 14 positions match TRBD2. The tail of the sequence fits TRBJ2-7 better, so the J call may be wrong. The CDR3 covers 15 residues. From germline, CDR1 is MGHRA and CDR2 YSYEKL. The CDR3 sequence is CASSLTGTSGSEQYF. As DNA, the CDR3 is TGCGCCAGCAGCCTTACCGGGACTAGCGGGAGCGAGCAGTACTTC.

The chain combines TRBV30 with TRBJ2-3; D unclear. The ends were cut back, 0 bases at V and 2 bases at J, with 3 bases in the middle. CDR3 length equals 12 residues. Germline loops: CDR1 GTSNPN, CDR2 SVGIG (reference sequence). Written as DNA, the CDR3 is TGTGCCTGGAGTGTTTACACAGATACGCAGTATTTT. Its protein is CAWSVYTDTQYF.

As concerns this clone: Other DNA sequences within the sample encode an identical CDR3. V is TRBV18 and J is TRBJ2-5, with a tentative D call TRBD1 (5 bases). The CDR3 has 13 residues. Trimming cost V 6 bases and J 5 bases, with 13 bases left between them. Germline V gives CDR1 KGHSH, CDR2 LQKENI. CDR3 region: CASSPRQLETQYF. Here the CDR3 DNA reads TGTGCCAGCTCCCCGAGACAGCTGGAGACCCAGTACTTC. The full variable domain, rest sourced from reference TRBV18 and TRBJ2-5, is NAGVMQNPRHLVRRRGQEARLRCSPMKGHSHVYWYRQLPEEGLKFMVYLQKENIIDESGMPKERFSAEFPKEGPSILRIQQVVRGDSAAYFCASSPRQLETQYFGPGTRLLVL.

Worth noting for this clone: This CDR3 is also generated by other DNA sequences in the sample. The chain joins TRBV9 to TRBJ2-3; TRBD2 aligns across 8 bases. Germline CDR1 reads SGDLS; CDR2 reads YYNGEE. J gave up 3 bases and V 4 bases, and 10 bases lay outside the gene matches. CDR3 size: 16 residues. The CDR3 loop reads CASSRMSGSMTDTQYF. DNA of the CDR3: TGTGCCAGCAGCAGGATGAGCGGGAGTATGACAGATACGCAGTATTTT. The full variable domain, its missing parts supplied by reference TRBV9 and TRBJ2-3, is DSGVTQTPKHLITATGQRVTLRCSPRSGDLSVYWYQQSLDQGLQFLIQYYNGEERAKGNILERFSAQQFPDLHSELNLSSLELGDSALYFCASSRMSGSMTDTQYFGPGTRLTVL.

The chain employs TRBV29-1 and TRBJ2-3; maybe TRBD1 (6 bases). The CDR3 covers 13 residues. V lost 7 bases, J lost 1 base, and 12 bases lay in between. Germline V lookup: CDR1 SQVTM, CDR2 ANQGSEA. CDR3 residues: CSDRVVGTDTQYF. The CDR3 DNA sequence: TGCAGCGACAGGGTGGTGGGCACAGATACGCAGTATTTT.

The chain links TRBV5-4 to TRBJ2-7; weak D call: TRBD1 (7 bases). V was shortened by 4 bases and J by 2 bases, with 16 bases between the two germline ends. Germline V CDR1 and CDR2: SGHNT, YYREEE (reference sequence). This CDR3 spans 15 amino acids. For the CDR3, the DNA is TGTGCCAGCAGCAGGGCAGGGGGAGGAGCCTACGAGCAGTACTTC. It encodes CASSRAGGGAYEQYF.

The J gene is TRBJ2-3, the V gene TRBV5-6; 9 bases are a match to TRBD1. V trimming: 3 bases; J trimming: 5 bases; junction bases outside the gene matches: 13. The germline CDR1 and CDR2 sequences are SGHDT and YYEEEE. The CDR3 is made up of 17 amino acids. CDR3 sequence reads: CASSYRQGQGLLDTQYF. The CDR3 bases are TGTGCCAGCAGCTATCGACAGGGACAGGGTCTTTTAGATACGCAGTATTTT. The complete variable domain, with remaining parts taken from reference TRBV5-6 and TRBJ2-3, reads DAGVTQSPTHLIKTRGQQVTLRCSPKSGHDTVSWYQQALGQGPQFIFQYYEEEERQRGNFPDRFSGHQFPNYSSELNVNALLLGDSALYLCASSYRQGQGLLDTQYFGPGTRLTVL.

The chain recombines TRBV5-1 with TRBJ2-2; D is perhaps TRBD1 (5 bases). Trimming took 2 bases from V and 1 from J, leaving 18 bases between them. This CDR3 is built from 18 residues. Germline loops: CDR1 SGHRS, CDR2 YFSETQ. The chain's CDR3 is CASSLPQGRRWNTGELFF. The CDR3 DNA sequence: TGCGCCAGCAGCTTACCCCAGGGCCGTCGATGGAACACCGGGGAGCTGTTTTTT.